A single sample is the source of the 6 T cell receptor beta chains below, sequenced in a study of blood T cell repertoires in COVID-19. The protocol was immunoSEQ multiplex PCR, while the TCRdb copy is restricted to in-frame clones and leaves out a portion. The sample yields 250,000 or so clones, approximately 81% seen once. Sequenced input: PBMCs or T cells enriched from blood (not recorded which). The receptors were gathered from a woman between 45 and 60 years old who had been exposed to COVID-19.

V and J are TRBV19 and TRBJ2-6, with 7 bases matching TRBD1. The junction had 5 bases not matched to a gene; V was cut back by 5 bases and J by 4 bases. Germline V CDR1 and CDR2: LNHDA, SQIVND (reference sequence). The CDR3 runs 15 residues. As DNA, the CDR3 is TGTGCCAGTAGTCCCAGGGGGTACGGGGCCAACGTCCTGACTTTC. This gives the protein CASSPRGYGANVLTF.

The chain is built from TRBV20-1 and TRBJ2-7; TRBD1 aligns across 8 bases. This CDR3 spans 11 amino acids. Per germline, CDR1 DFQATT and CDR2 SNEGSKA (reference sequence). V lost 6 bases to trimming and J lost 4 bases; unmatched junction nucleotides: 2. CDR3 in DNA: TGCAGTGCAACAGGGGGGTACGAGCAGTACTTC. Encoded protein: CSATGGYEQYF.

V is TRBV2 and J is TRBJ2-1; TRBD2 matches at 11 bases. Losses at the gene ends were 3 bases for V and 7 bases for J; bases not matched to a gene: 8. Germline loops: CDR1 SNHLY, CDR2 FYNNEI. This CDR3 comprises 16 residues. CDR3 protein: CASSDVAGGRNNEQFF. CDR3 DNA: TGTGCCAGCAGTGATGTAGCGGGGGGGAGGAATAATGAGCAGTTCTTC.

The chain recombines TRBV6-5 with TRBJ1-5, with 11 bases identical to TRBD1. The CDR3 extends over 15 amino acids. J was trimmed by 7 bases and V by 2 bases; bases with no gene match: 4. Germline V gene data show CDR1 as MNHEY and CDR2 as SVGAGI. Here the CDR3 reads CASSYGRDRGQPQHF. The CDR3, as DNA: TGTGCCAGCAGTTACGGCCGGGACAGGGGGCAGCCCCAGCATTTT.

The chain links TRBV5-1 to TRBJ1-1; weak D call: TRBD1 (6 bases). Trimming cost V 4 bases and J 5 bases, with 21 bases left between them. The CDR3 consists of 16 residues. The germline gives CDR1 SGHRS, CDR2 YFSETQ. CDR3 DNA: TGCGCCAGCAGCCAGTCTCCGGGACAAAAGGGGACTGAAGCTTTCTTT. Protein sequence: CASSQSPGQKGTEAFF.

The chain carries TRBV6-5 and TRBJ2-2; D is perhaps TRBD1 (6 bases). V was shortened by 6 bases and J by 6 bases, with 14 bases between the two germline ends. Germline V gives CDR1 MNHEY, CDR2 SVGAGI. The CDR3 runs 14 residues. CDR3 sequence (DNA): TGTGCCAGCAGACACTCAGGGGATCCCGGGGAGCTGTTTTTT. It yields the protein CASRHSGDPGELFF.